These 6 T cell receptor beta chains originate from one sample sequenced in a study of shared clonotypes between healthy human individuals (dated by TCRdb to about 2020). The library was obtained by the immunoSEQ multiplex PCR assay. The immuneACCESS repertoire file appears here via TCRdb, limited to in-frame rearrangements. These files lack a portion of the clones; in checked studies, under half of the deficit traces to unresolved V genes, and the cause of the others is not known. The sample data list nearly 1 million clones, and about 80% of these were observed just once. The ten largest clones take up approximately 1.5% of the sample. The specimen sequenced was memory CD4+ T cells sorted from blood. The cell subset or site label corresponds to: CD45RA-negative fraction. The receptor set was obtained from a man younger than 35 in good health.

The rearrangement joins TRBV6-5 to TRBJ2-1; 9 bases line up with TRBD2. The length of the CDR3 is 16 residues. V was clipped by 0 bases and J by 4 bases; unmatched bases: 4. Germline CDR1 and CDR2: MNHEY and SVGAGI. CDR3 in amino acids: CASSYSASGTYNEQFF. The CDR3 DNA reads TGTGCCAGCAGTTACTCGGCTAGCGGGACTTACAATGAGCAGTTCTTC.

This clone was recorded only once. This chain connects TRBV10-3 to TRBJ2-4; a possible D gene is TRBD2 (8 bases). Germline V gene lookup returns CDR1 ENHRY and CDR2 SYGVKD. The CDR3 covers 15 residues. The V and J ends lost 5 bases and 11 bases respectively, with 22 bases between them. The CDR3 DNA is TGTGCCATCAGTCAAACGGGAGGGGGCAAAGACGTTCAGTACTTC. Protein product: CAISQTGGGKDVQYF.

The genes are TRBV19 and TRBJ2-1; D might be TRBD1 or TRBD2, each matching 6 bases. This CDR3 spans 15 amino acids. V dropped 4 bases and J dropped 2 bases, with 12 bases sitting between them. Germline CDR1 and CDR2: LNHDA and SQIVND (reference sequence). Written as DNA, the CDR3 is TGTGCCAGTAGTAAGGGGGACTCACCCTACAATGAGCAGTTCTTC. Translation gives CASSKGDSPYNEQFF.

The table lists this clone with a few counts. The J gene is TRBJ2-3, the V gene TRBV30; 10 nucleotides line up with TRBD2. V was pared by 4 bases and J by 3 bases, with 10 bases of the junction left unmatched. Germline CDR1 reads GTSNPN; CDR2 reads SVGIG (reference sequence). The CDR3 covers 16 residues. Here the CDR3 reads CAWTYELAGNTDTQYF. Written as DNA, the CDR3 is TGTGCCTGGACCTATGAACTAGCGGGAAATACAGATACGCAGTATTTT.

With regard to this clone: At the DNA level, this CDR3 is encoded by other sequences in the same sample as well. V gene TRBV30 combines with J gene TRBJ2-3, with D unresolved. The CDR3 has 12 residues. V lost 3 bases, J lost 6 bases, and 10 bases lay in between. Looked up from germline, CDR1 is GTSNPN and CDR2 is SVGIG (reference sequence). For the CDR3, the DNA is TGTGCCTGGAGGGCTGGGCGGGATACGCAGTATTTT. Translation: CAWRAGRDTQYF.

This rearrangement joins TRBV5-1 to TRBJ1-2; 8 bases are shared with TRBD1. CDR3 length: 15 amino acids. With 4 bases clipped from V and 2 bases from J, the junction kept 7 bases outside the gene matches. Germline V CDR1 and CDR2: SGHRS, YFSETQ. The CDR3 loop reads CASSPLGQANYGYTF. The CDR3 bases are TGCGCCAGCAGCCCTCTGGGACAGGCAAACTATGGCTACACCTTC.